Given below is one T cell receptor (beta chain) in context. Its antigen is as yet unknown. MiXCR, run by TCRdb on the RT-PCR reads, gives a single entry per CDR3 protein. Of 800,000 or so distinct CDR3 sequences in the sample, approximately 21% were seen once. Per germline, CDR1 MGHDK and CDR2 SYGVNS. The V end was cut by 9 bases, the J end by 4 bases, with 6 bases between. The CDR3 is 10 residues long. These data are taken from a study of response to subunit inactivated influenza vaccine. General study findings and limits: Few new T cells, the authors suggested, are recruited by each seasonal influenza vaccination.

The chain combines TRBV25-1 with TRBJ2-5; D unresolved. The sample was PBMCs from blood, taken more than 4 days after vaccination. The source is a middle-aged man who received an inactivated influenza vaccine. CDR3 coding DNA: TGTGCCAGTGCCCGAGAGACCCAGTACTTC. This sequence encodes CASARETQYF.